This TCR beta chain originates from a study of CD8+ T cells in alopecia areata. Study-wide points: Persistence in scalp and blood during tofacitinib was observed for many expanded lesional clones. Under tofacitinib, fewer expanded CD8+ clones appeared among the top 100 scalp clones. There were also resident alphabeta T cells of normal skin sequenced in scalp samples.

RNA extraction and reverse transcription yielded cDNA as sequencing template. Generated by immunoSEQ multiplex PCR, the TCRdb table keeps only in-frame clones and is missing some. Here the sample spans around 99,000 clones, 84% being singletons. Specified treatment: oral pan-JAK inhibitor, 5-10 mg twice daily. Alopecia areata patients gave lesional scalp punch biopsies and peripheral blood samples. The germline CDR1 and CDR2 sequences are MNHEY and SMNVEV (reference sequence). Trimming shortened V by 1 base and J by 1 base, and 7 bases separated the two germline ends. This CDR3 has 15 amino acids. Turning to this clone: Its matching antigen is unknown.

The V and J genes are TRBV27 and TRBJ2-2, with D perhaps matching TRBD1 (6 bases). This material consisted of CD8+ T cells sorted from blood, taken at week 24, from a patient treated with tofacitinib. The origin of this receptor is a human donor with alopecia areata. The DNA for the CDR3 is TGTGCCAGCAGTTTATTGGGACAGAACACCGGGGAGCTGTTTTTT. Its translation: CASSLLGQNTGELFF.